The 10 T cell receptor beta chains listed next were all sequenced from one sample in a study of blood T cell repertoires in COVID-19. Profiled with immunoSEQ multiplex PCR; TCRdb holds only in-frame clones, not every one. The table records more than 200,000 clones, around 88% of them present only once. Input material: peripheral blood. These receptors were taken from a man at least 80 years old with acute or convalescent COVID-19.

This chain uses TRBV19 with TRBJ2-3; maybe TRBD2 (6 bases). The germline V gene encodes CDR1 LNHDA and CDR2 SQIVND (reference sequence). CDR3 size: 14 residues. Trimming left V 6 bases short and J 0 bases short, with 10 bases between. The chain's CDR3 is CASRARGSTDTQYF. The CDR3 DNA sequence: TGTGCCAGTAGGGCCCGGGGGAGCACAGATACGCAGTATTTT.

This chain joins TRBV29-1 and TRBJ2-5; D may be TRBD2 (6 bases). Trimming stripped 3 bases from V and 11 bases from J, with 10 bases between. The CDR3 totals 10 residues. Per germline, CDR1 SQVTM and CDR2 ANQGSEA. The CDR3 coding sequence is TGCAGCGTTGATACTAGCTCACAGTACTTC. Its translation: CSVDTSSQYF.

The CDR3 sequence is CASSLDVGASGANVLTF. CDR3 in DNA: TGCGCCAGCAGCTTGGACGTGGGGGCTTCTGGGGCCAACGTCCTGACTTTC. The chain is built from TRBV5-1 and TRBJ2-6; a weak D match, TRBD1 (6 bases). The CDR3 sequence is 17 residues long. CDR1 is SGHRS, CDR2 YFSETQ, per germline. With 0 bases removed from V and 1 base from J, the gap between germline ends came to 11 bases. Combining the CDR3 with reference TRBV5-1 and TRBJ2-6 gives the whole variable domain KAGVTQTPRYLIKTRGQQVTLSCSPISGHRSVSWYQQTPGQGLQFLFEYFSETQRNKGNFPGRFSGRQFSNSRSEMNVSTLELGDSALYLCASSLDVGASGANVLTFGAGSRLTVL.

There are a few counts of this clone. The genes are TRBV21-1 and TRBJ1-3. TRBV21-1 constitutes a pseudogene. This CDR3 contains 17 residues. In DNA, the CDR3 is TGTGCCAGCAGCAAATTGTCGGGAAACGGATCTGGAAACACCATATATTTT. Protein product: CASSKLSGNGSGNTIYF.

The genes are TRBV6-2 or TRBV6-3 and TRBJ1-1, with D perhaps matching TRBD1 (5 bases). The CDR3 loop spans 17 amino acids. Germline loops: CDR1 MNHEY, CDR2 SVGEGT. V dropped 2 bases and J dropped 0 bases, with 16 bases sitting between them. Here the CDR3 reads CASSYPPGGEVNTEAFF. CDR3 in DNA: TGTGCCAGCAGTTACCCGCCCGGGGGAGAGGTGAACACTGAAGCTTTCTTT.

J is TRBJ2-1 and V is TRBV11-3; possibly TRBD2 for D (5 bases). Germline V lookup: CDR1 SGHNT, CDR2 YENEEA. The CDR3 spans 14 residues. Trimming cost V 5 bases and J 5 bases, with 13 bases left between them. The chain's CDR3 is CASSNRFGDNEQFF. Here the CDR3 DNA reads TGTGCCAGCAGCAACCGTTTCGGGGACAATGAGCAGTTCTTC.

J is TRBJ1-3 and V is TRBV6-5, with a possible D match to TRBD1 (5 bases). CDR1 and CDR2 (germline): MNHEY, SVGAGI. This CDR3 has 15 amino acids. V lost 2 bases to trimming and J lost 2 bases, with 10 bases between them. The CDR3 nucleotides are TGTGCCAGCAGTTACGGAGGGGAGGCTGGAAACACCATATATTTT. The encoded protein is CASSYGGEAGNTIYF.

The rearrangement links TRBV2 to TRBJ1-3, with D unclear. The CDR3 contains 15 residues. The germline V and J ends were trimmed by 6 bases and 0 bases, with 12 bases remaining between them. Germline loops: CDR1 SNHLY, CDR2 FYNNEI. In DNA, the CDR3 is TGTGCCAGCAGAGCCAGGTTCGTCTCTGGAAACACCATATATTTT. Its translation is CASRARFVSGNTIYF.

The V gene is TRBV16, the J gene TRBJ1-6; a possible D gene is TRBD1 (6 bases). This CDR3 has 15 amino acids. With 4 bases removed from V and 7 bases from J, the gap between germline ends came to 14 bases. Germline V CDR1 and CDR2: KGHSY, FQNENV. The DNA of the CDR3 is TGTGCCAGCAGCCCCAACACAGGGAGCAATTCACCCCTCCACTTT. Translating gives CASSPNTGSNSPLHF.

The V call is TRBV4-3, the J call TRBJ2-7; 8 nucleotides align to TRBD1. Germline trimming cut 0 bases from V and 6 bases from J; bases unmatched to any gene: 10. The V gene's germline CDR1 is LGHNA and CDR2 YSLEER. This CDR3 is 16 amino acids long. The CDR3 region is CASSQDLGRGRAEQYF. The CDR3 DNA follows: TGCGCCAGCAGCCAAGATCTTGGCAGGGGGCGGGCCGAGCAGTACTTC.